One sample yielded the 9 T cell receptor beta chains listed below, sequenced in a study of T-cell memory formation after mild COVID-19. TCRdb re-derived calls from the 5' RACE reads in MiXCR, one entry per CDR3 protein. The sample consists of roughly 340,000 distinct CDR3 sequences, less than 20% of them appearing once. The source material was PBMCs or a T cell subset sorted from them (not recorded which). The receptors derive from a man aged 18 to 29 who had mild COVID-19 (a few samples of this study predate the infection). Cell type and time point are not known.

This sequence joins TRBV29-1 and TRBJ2-5; no definite D call. V dropped 5 bases and J dropped 0 bases, with 7 bases sitting between them. This CDR3 has 12 amino acids. Germline CDR1 is SQVTM and CDR2 is ANQGSEA. CDR3 loop: CSVQWNQETQYF. Written as DNA, the CDR3 is TGCAGCGTTCAGTGGAACCAAGAGACCCAGTACTTC.

This clonotype has more than one count but fewer than ten. This chain uses TRBV29-1 with TRBJ1-2, with unresolved D. CDR3 length: 11 residues. Trimming pared 4 bases from V and 7 bases from J, leaving 10 bases between. The germline V gene has CDR1 SQVTM and CDR2 ANQGSEA. CDR3 nucleotide sequence: TGCAGCGTTGTCGGTGGTTTTGGCTACACCTTC. This gives the protein CSVVGGFGYTF.

A note on this clonotype: This may come from a read error, since a much larger clone is one base off. The chain is built from TRBV10-3 and TRBJ2-5; the D gene is possibly TRBD1 (6 bases). The CDR3 extends over 15 amino acids. The germline V gene encodes CDR1 ENHRY and CDR2 SYGVKD. In nucleotides, the CDR3 is TGTGCCATCAGTGATCAGGGGCCGTACCAAGTGACCCAGTACTTC. Encoded protein: CAISDQGPYQVTQYF.

This clonotype was seen more than once but under ten times. The chain has TRBV6-2 or TRBV6-3 and TRBJ1-5, with 11 bases identical to TRBD1. The CDR3 is 15 residues long. Germline lookup yields CDR1 MNHEY and CDR2 SVGEGT. Trimming removed 8 bases from V and 5 bases from J; junction bases left unmatched: 8. The CDR3 spells CASVGGQGGYQPQHF. CDR3 nucleotides: TGTGCCAGCGTTGGGGGACAGGGGGGTTATCAGCCCCAGCATTTT.

This clonotype was seen ten or more times. V and J are TRBV15 and TRBJ1-1; no definite D call. Trimming pared 1 base from V and 2 bases from J, leaving 11 bases between. Per germline, CDR1 LNHNV and CDR2 YYDKDF (reference sequence). The length of the CDR3 is 15 residues. The CDR3 loop is CATSRGNSLNTEAFF. CDR3 sequence (DNA): TGTGCCACCAGCAGAGGCAACAGCCTAAACACTGAAGCTTTCTTT.

V is TRBV7-8 and J is TRBJ2-3; possibly TRBD2 for D (7 bases). This CDR3 has 15 residues. The V and J ends lost 5 bases and 8 bases respectively, with 20 bases between them. Germline CDR1 reads SGHVS; CDR2 reads FQNEAQ. CDR3 DNA sequence: TGTGCCAGCAGCCCCGGGGGGCCCCACAGTGGTACGCAGTATTTT. Protein: CASSPGGPHSGTQYF.

This clonotype showed up just once. The chain carries TRBV7-2 and TRBJ2-3, with no clear D. CDR1 and CDR2 (germline): SGHTA, FQGNSA. The CDR3 is made up of 14 amino acids. V was cut by 5 bases and J by 0 bases, with 9 bases left in between. The DNA for the CDR3 is TGTGCCAGCAGCCCCCTAACCAGCACAGATACGCAGTATTTT. Its protein is CASSPLTSTDTQYF.

The CDR3 spells CASSDEGQGDTEAFF. The CDR3 DNA sequence: TGTGCCAGCAGTGACGAGGGACAGGGGGACACTGAAGCTTTCTTT. The chain joins TRBV25-1 to TRBJ1-1; 11 bases fit TRBD1. CDR3 length: 15 residues. The germline gives CDR1 MGHDK, CDR2 SYGVNS. V lost 3 bases, J lost 3 bases, and 3 bases stayed unmatched.

V and J are TRBV7-2 and TRBJ1-3, with D possibly matching TRBD1 (5 bases). Germline V lookup: CDR1 SGHTA, CDR2 FQGNSA. The CDR3 sequence is 15 residues long. The V and J ends lost 3 bases and 3 bases respectively, with 12 bases between them. This CDR3 is CASSFGGYFGNTIYF. The CDR3 DNA sequence: TGTGCCAGCAGCTTTGGGGGGTACTTTGGAAACACCATATATTTT.